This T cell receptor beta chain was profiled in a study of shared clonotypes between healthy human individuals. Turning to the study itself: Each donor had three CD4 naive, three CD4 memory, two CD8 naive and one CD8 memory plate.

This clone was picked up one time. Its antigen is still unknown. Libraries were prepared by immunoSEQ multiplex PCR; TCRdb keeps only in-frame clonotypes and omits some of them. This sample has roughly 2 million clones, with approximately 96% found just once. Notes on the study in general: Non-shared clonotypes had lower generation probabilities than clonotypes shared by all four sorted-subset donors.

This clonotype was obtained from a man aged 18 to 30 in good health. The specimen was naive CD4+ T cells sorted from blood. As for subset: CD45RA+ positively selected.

DNA of the CDR3: TGTGCCAGCAGACCCAACCGACAGGGCAACTATGGCTACACCTTC. Residues: CASRPNRQGNYGYTF. The chain links TRBV7-2 to TRBJ1-2, with 7 bases lining up with TRBD1. This CDR3 is 15 amino acids long. V dropped 6 bases and J dropped 2; count of bases not matched to a gene: 9. Germline V gene data show CDR1 as SGHTA and CDR2 as FQGNSA.